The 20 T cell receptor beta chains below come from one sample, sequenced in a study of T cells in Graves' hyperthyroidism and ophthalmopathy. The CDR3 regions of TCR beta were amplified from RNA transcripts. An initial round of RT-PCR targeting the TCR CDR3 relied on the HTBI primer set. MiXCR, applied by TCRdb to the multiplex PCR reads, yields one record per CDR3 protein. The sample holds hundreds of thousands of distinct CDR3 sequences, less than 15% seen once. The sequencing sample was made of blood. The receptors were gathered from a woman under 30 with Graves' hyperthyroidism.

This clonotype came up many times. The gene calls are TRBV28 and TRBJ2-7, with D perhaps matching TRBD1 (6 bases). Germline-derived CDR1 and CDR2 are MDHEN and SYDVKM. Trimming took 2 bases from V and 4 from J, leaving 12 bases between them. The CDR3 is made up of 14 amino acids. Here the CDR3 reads CASSLPGQIYEQYF. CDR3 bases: TGTGCCAGCAGTTTACCTGGACAGATTTACGAGCAGTACTTC. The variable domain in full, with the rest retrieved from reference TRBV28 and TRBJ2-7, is DVKVTQSSRYLVKRTGEKVFLECVQDMDHENMFWYRQDPGLGLRLIYFSYDVKMKEKGDIPEGYSVSREKKERFSLILESASTNQTSMYLCASSLPGQIYEQYFGPGTRLTVT.

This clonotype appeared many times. Written as DNA, the CDR3 is TGTGCCAGCAGTTCGACAATAGGAGGAATGAACACTGAAGCTTTCTTT. Translating it yields CASSSTIGGMNTEAFF. The gene calls are TRBV6-2 or TRBV6-3 and TRBJ1-1; D is unclear. Per germline, CDR1 MNHEY and CDR2 SVGEGT. The CDR3 is 16 residues long. V was pared by 4 bases and J by 0 bases, with 15 bases between.

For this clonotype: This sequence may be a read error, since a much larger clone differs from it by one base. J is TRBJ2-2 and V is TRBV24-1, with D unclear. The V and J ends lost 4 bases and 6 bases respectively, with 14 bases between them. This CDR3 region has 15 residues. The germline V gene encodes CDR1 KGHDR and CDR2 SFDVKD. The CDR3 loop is CATSEVDRFSGELFF. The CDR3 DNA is TGTGCCACCAGTGAAGTCGACCGGTTCTCCGGGGAGCTGTTTTTT.

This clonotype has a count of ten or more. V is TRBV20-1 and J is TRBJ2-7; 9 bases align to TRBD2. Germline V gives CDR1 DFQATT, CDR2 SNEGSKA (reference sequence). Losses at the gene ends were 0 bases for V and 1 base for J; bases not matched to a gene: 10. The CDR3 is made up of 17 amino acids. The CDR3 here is CSARDLAGGVRSYEQYF. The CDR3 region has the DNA TGCAGTGCTAGAGATCTGGCGGGAGGGGTAAGGTCCTACGAGCAGTACTTC.

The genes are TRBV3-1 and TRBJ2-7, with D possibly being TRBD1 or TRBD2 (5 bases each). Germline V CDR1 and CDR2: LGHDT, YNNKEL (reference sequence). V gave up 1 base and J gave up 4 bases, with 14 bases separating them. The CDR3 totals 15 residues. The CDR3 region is CASSQGGSSRYEQYF. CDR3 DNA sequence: TGTGCCAGCAGCCAAGGGGGGAGCAGCAGGTACGAGCAGTACTTC.

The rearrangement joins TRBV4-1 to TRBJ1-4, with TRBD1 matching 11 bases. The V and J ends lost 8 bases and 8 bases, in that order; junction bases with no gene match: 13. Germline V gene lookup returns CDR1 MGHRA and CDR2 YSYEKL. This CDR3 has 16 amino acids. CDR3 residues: CASGDRGTPSREKLFF. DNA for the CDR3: TGCGCCAGCGGGGACAGGGGGACCCCTAGCCGCGAAAAACTGTTTTTT.

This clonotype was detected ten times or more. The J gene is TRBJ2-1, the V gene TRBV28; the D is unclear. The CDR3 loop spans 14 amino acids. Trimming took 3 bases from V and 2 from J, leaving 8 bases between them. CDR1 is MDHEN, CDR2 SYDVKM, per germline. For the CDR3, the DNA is TGTGCCAGCAGTTTGGTCGAAACCTACAATGAGCAGTTCTTC. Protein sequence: CASSLVETYNEQFF.

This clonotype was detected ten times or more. CDR3 region: CASSPGQETQYF. As DNA, the CDR3 is TGTGCCAGCTCACCGGGGCAAGAGACCCAGTACTTC. V usage is TRBV18 and J usage is TRBJ2-5; no clear D. V was shortened by 3 bases and J by 2 bases, with 4 bases between the two germline ends. Germline V gives CDR1 KGHSH, CDR2 LQKENI. The CDR3 has 12 residues.

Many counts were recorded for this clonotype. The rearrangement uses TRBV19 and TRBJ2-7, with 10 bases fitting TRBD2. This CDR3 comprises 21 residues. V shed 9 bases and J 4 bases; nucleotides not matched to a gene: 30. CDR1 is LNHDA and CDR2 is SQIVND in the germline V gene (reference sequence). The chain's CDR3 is CASPIPPPGLAAPTTGYEQYF. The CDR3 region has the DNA TGTGCCAGCCCTATTCCTCCCCCCGGACTAGCGGCACCTACCACGGGGTACGAGCAGTACTTC.

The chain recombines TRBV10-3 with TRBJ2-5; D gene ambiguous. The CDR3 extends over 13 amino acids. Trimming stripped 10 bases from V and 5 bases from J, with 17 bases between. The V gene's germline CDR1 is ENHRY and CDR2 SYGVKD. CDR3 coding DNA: TGTGCCAGCAAGTCTAATGAGGAGGAGACCCAGTACTTC. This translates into CASKSNEEETQYF.

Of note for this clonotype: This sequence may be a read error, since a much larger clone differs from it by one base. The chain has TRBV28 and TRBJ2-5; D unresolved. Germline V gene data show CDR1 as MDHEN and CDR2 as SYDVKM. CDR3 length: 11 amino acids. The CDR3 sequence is CASSFGKTRYF. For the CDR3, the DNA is TGTGCCAGCAGTTTTGGGAAGACCCGGTACTTC.

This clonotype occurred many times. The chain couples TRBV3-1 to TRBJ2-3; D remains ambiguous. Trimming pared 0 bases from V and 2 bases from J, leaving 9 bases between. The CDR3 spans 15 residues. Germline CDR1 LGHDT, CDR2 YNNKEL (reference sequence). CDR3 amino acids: CASSQDQFTTDTQYF. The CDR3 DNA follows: TGTGCCAGCAGCCAAGATCAGTTTACCACAGATACGCAGTATTTT.

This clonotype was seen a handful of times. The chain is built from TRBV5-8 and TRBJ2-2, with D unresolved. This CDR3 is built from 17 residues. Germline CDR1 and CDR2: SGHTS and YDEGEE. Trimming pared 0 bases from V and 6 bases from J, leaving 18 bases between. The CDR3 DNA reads TGTGCCAGCAGCTTGGTCCGGACGGCGGCCCTGGCCGGGGAGCTGTTTTTT. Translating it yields CASSLVRTAALAGELFF.

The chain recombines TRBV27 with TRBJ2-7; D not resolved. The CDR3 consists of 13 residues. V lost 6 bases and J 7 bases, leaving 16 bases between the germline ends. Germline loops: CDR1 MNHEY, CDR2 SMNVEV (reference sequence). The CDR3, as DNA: TGTGCCAGCAGCCAAGTAAGTACGTTGGAGCAGTACTTC. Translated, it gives CASSQVSTLEQYF.

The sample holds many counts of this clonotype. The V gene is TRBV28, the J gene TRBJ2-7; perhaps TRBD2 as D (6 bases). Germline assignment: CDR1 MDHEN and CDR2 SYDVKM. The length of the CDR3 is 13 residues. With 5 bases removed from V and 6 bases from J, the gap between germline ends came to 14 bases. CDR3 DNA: TGTGCCAGCAGTCGGGGAGGCCCCACCGAGCAGTACTTC. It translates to CASSRGGPTEQYF.

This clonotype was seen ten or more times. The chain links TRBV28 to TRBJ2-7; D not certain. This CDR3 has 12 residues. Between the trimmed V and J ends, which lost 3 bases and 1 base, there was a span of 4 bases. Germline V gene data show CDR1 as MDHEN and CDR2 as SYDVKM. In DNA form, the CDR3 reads TGTGCCAGCAGTTTTTGGTCCTACGAGCAGTACTTC. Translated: CASSFWSYEQYF.

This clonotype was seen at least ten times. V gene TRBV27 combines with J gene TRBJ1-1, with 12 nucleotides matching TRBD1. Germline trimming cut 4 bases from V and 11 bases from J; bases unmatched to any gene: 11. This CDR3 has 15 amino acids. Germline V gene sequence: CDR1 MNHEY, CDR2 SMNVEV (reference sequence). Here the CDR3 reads CASSSPTGTGGAAFF. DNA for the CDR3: TGTGCCAGCAGTTCGCCCACCGGGACAGGGGGCGCGGCTTTCTTT.

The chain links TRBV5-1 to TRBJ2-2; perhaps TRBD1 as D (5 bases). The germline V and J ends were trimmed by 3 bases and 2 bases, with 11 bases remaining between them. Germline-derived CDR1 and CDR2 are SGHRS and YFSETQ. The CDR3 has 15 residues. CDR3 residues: CASSSIDSNTGELFF. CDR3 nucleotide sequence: TGCGCCAGCAGCTCGATCGACAGCAACACCGGGGAGCTGTTTTTT.

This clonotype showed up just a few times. CDR3 region: CSASIQNTGELFF. The CDR3, as DNA: TGCAGTGCTAGTATTCAGAACACCGGGGAGCTGTTTTTT. V and J are TRBV20-1 and TRBJ2-2; D is ambiguous. This CDR3 has 13 residues. V lost 3 bases and J lost 1, with 6 bases in between. Per the germline V gene, CDR1 is DFQATT and CDR2 is SNEGSKA (reference sequence).

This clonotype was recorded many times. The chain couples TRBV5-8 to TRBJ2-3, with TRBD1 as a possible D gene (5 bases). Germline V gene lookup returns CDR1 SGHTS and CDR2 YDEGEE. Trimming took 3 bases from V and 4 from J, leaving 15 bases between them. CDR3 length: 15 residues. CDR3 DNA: TGTGCCAGCAGCTACTCCGGCGCCAGGGCAGATACGCAGTATTTT. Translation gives CASSYSGARADTQYF. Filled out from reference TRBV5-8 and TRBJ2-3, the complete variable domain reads EAGVTQSPTHLIKTRGQQATLRCSPISGHTSVYWYQQALGLGLQFLLWYDEGEERNRGNFPPRFSGRQFPNYSSELNVNALELEDSALYLCASSYSGARADTQYFGPGTRLTVL.